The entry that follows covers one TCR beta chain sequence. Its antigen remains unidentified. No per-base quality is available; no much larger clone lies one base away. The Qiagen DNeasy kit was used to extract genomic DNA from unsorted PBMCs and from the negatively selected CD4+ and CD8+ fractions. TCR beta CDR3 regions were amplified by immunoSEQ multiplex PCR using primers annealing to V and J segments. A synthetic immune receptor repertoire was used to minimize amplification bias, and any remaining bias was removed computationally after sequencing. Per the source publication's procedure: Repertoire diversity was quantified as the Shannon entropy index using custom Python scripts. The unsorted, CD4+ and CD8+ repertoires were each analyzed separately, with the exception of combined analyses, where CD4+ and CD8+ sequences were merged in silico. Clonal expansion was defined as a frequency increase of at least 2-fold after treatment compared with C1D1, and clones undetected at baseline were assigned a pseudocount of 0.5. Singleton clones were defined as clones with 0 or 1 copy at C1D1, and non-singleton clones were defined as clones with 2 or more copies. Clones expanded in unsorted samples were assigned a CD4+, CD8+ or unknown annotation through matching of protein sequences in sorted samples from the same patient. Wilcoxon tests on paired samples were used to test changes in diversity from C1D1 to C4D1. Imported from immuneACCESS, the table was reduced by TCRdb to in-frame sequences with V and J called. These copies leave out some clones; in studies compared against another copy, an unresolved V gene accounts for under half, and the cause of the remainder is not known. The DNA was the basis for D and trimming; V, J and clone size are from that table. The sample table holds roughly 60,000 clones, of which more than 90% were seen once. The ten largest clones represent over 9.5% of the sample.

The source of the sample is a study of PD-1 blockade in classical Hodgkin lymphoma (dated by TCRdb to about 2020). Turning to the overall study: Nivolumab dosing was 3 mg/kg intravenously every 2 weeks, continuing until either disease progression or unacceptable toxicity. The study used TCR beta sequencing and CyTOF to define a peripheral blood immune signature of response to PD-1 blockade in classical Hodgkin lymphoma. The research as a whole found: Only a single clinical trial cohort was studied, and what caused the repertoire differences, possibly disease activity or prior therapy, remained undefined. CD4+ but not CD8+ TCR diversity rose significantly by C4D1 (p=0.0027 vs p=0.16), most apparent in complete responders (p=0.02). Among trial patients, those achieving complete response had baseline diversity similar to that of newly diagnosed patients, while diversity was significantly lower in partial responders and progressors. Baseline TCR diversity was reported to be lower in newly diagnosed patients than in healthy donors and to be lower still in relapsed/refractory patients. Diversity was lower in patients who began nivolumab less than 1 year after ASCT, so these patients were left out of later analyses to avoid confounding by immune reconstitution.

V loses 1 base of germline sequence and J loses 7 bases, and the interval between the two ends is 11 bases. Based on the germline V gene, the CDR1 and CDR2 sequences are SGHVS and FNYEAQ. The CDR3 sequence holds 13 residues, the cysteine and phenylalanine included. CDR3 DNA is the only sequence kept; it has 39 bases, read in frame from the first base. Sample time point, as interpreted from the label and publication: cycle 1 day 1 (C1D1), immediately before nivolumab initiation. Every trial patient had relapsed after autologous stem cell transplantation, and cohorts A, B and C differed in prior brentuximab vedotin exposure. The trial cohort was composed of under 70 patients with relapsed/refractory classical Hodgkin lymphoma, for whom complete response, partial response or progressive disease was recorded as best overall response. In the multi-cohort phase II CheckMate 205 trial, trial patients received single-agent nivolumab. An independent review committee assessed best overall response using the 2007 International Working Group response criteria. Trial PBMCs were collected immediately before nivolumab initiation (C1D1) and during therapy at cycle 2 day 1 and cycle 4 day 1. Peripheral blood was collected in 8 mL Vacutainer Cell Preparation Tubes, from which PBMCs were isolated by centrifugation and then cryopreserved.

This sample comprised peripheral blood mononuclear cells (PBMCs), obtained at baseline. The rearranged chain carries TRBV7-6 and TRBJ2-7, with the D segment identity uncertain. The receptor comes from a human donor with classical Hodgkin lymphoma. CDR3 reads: CASSLGRYREQYF. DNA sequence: TGTGCCAGCAGCTTAGGCAGATACAGAGAGCAGTACTTC. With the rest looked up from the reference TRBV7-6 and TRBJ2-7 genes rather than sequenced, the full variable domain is GAGVSQSPRYKVTKRGQDVALRCDPISGHVSLYWYRQALGQGPEFLTYFNYEAQQDKSGLPNDRFSAERPEGSISTLTIQRTEQRDSAMYRCASSLGRYREQYFGPGTRLTVT.